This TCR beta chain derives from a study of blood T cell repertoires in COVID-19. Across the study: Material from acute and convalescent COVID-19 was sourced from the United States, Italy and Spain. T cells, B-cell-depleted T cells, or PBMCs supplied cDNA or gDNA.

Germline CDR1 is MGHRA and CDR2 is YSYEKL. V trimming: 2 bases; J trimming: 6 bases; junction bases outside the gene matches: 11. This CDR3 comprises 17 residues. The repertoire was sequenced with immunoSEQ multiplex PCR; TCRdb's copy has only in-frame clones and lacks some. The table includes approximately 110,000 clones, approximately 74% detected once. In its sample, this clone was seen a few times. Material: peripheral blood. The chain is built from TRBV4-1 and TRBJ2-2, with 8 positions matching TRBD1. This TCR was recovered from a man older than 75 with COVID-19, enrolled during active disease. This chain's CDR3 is CASSQTRTGTAAGELFF. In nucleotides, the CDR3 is TGCGCCAGCAGCCAAACTCGGACAGGGACGGCGGCCGGGGAGCTGTTTTTT.